The 14 T cell receptor beta chains below come from one sample, sequenced in a study of cytomegalovirus exposure and HLA in healthy donors (dated by TCRdb to about 2017). The library came from the immunoSEQ multiplex PCR assay. For the multiplex PCR, a mixture combining 60 forward primers for TCR Vbeta segments and 13 reverse primers for TCR Jbeta segments was used. In its TCRdb copy, this immuneACCESS table keeps in-frame sequences only and misses some clones. Where compared with another copy, unresolved V genes explain less than half of these, and the others have no known cause. The sample includes 170,000 or so clones, with roughly 80% observed a single time. Together, the top ten hold approximately 6.5% of the sample. The sequencing input was PBMCs. The receptor set was obtained from a male donor in good health and CMV-seropositive.

V gene TRBV9 combines with J gene TRBJ2-2; TRBD1 matches 8 bases. The CDR3 loop spans 15 amino acids. The V gene end was trimmed by 8 bases and the J gene end by 5 bases; junction bases not matched to a gene: 11. Germline values: CDR1 SGDLS, CDR2 YYNGEE. The CDR3 here is CASWESGGGTGELFF. The CDR3 region has the DNA TGTGCCAGTTGGGAATCAGGGGGCGGAACCGGGGAGCTGTTTTTT.

The chain couples TRBV2 to TRBJ2-1, with TRBD1 matching 7 bases. V lost 6 bases to trimming and J lost 7 bases; unmatched junction nucleotides: 9. This CDR3 spans 14 amino acids. The germline CDR1 and CDR2 sequences are SNHLY and FYNNEI. CDR3 DNA: TGTGCCAGCAGGGAGACAGGGTGGAGGAATGAGCAGTTCTTC. Translating gives CASRETGWRNEQFF.

The chain uses TRBV6-1 and TRBJ1-5; perhaps TRBD1 as D (6 bases). CDR3 length: 15 residues. CDR1 is MNHNS and CDR2 is SASEGT in the germline V gene. V lost 5 bases to trimming and J lost 3 bases, with 14 bases between them. In nucleotides, the CDR3 is TGTGCCAGCAGTATCGCAGGGGTTTCCAATCAGCCCCAGCATTTT. This translates into CASSIAGVSNQPQHF.

V is TRBV6-5 and J is TRBJ1-4; 9 bases fit TRBD1. V lost 6 bases, J lost 8 bases, and 7 bases stayed unmatched. Germline loops: CDR1 MNHEY, CDR2 SVGAGI. The CDR3 sequence is 14 residues long. CDR3 coding DNA: TGTGCCAGCAGGAACAGGGGGCTCTGGGAAAAACTGTTTTTT. It translates to CASRNRGLWEKLFF.

Note on this clone: Likely a read error: the CDR3 ends without its conserved phenylalanine or tryptophan. CDR3 bases: TGTGCCAGCTCCCGGGGACTAGCGGGTGGGGGCTACGAGCAGTACCTC. This encodes CASSRGLAGGGYEQYL. The chain recombines TRBV18 with TRBJ2-7, with 12 bases fitting TRBD2. CDR3 size: 16 residues. V gave up 6 bases and J gave up 3 bases; unmatched junction bases: 9. Germline CDR1 and CDR2: KGHSH and LQKENI.

This chain connects TRBV14 to TRBJ2-2; weak D call: TRBD1 (6 bases). The CDR3 is 15 residues long. Per germline, CDR1 SGHDN and CDR2 FVKESK. Trimming stripped 1 base from V and 4 bases from J, with 10 bases between. The CDR3 region has the DNA TGTGCCAGCAGCCAAGGCCCAGGGGTCACCGGGGAGCTGTTTTTT. Protein product: CASSQGPGVTGELFF.

The chain combines TRBV7-2 with TRBJ2-5; D is ambiguous. The germline V and J ends were trimmed by 2 bases and 2 bases, with 9 bases remaining between them. Germline values: CDR1 SGHTA, CDR2 FQGNSA. The CDR3 spans 14 residues. The CDR3 here is CASSLYRVQETQYF. The CDR3 nucleotides read TGTGCCAGCAGCTTATACAGAGTACAAGAGACCCAGTACTTC.

V usage is TRBV6-5 and J usage is TRBJ2-1, with D uncertain. The CDR3 covers 11 residues. Looked up from germline, CDR1 is MNHEY and CDR2 is SVGAGI. V lost 5 bases and J lost 7, with 6 bases in between. Here the CDR3 reads CASSISNEQFF. CDR3 in DNA: TGTGCCAGCAGTATATCTAATGAGCAGTTCTTC.

The V gene is TRBV30, the J gene TRBJ2-2; D unclear. The germline V and J ends were trimmed by 6 bases and 1 base, with 6 bases remaining between them. The CDR3 runs 12 residues. Germline assignment: CDR1 GTSNPN and CDR2 SVGIG (reference sequence). The CDR3 sequence is CACWLNTGELFF. CDR3 DNA sequence: TGTGCCTGCTGGCTGAACACCGGGGAGCTGTTTTTT.

Only one count was recorded for this clone. The V and J genes are TRBV10-3 and TRBJ2-1; 7 nucleotides line up with TRBD2. CDR1 is ENHRY and CDR2 is SYGVKD in the germline V gene. V lost 4 bases and J lost 7; bases outside the gene matches: 13. This CDR3 has 16 residues. The CDR3 coding sequence is TGTGCCATCAGTGCGTCGCACGGGGCGGGAGTGAATGAGCAGTTCTTC. It encodes CAISASHGAGVNEQFF.

This clone has just a few counts. V and J are TRBV10-3 and TRBJ1-1; 9 nucleotides agree with TRBD1. The CDR3 consists of 15 residues. V dropped 6 bases and J dropped 0; count of bases not matched to a gene: 5. Germline-derived CDR1 and CDR2 are ENHRY and SYGVKD. CDR3 amino acids: CAIRWTGAMNTEAFF. CDR3 coding DNA: TGTGCCATCAGATGGACAGGGGCGATGAACACTGAAGCTTTCTTT.

This clone was seen a handful of times. Other DNA sequences in this sample translate to the same CDR3. The V call is TRBV5-4, the J call TRBJ2-1, with 14 bases aligning to TRBD2. V lost 8 bases and J lost 9; bases outside the gene matches: 13. The CDR3 has 16 residues. From germline, CDR1 is SGHNT and CDR2 YYREEE (reference sequence). The chain's CDR3 is CASTGTSGSSLGEQFF. The CDR3 region has the DNA TGTGCCAGTACCGGGACTAGCGGGAGTTCACTGGGTGAGCAGTTCTTC.

This chain's CDR3 is CASSTGTASYEQYF. CDR3 nucleotide sequence: TGCGCCAGTTCCACCGGGACAGCTTCCTACGAGCAGTACTTC. V usage is TRBV5-1 and J usage is TRBJ2-5; TRBD1 matches 7 bases. The end of the DNA is better explained by TRBJ2-7, so the J call may be wrong. The CDR3 totals 14 residues. CDR1 and CDR2 (germline): SGHRS, YFSETQ.

This clone has a single count. The chain combines TRBV11-3 with TRBJ2-5; TRBD2 matches 8 bases. This CDR3 has 16 amino acids. Looked up from germline, CDR1 is SGHNT and CDR2 is YENEEA. V lost 3 bases and J lost 6; bases outside the gene matches: 12. In DNA form, the CDR3 reads TGTGCCAGCAGCTTCCCCCGGGAGGGCCCTGGGAAGACCCAGTACTTC. Translating gives CASSFPREGPGKTQYF. Full variable domain (missing parts from reference TRBV11-3 and TRBJ2-5): EAGVVQSPRYKIIEKKQPVAFWCNPISGHNTLYWYLQNLGQGPELLIRYENEEAVDDSQLPKDRFSAERLKGVDSTLKIQPAELGDSAVYLCASSFPREGPGKTQYFGPGTRLLVL.